The entry below describes one T cell receptor (beta chain). Antigen: not known. Each donor was a Caucasian adult residing in Nashville, Tennessee. The sample comes from a study of shared clonotypes between healthy human individuals. The assay was immunoSEQ multiplex PCR, and TCRdb's table has in-frame clones only and misses some. The sample includes about 2,500,000 clones, roughly nine tenths of them seen just once. Germline V gene data show CDR1 as LNHDA and CDR2 as SQIVND (reference sequence). This CDR3 spans 13 amino acids. Study-wide points: Sampling covered nothing but blood. Tissue TCR repertoires likely differ from those found in blood. The study found lower generation probabilities in non-shared clonotypes than in those shared by all four donors. Genetic and exposure-history diversity was limited by the small donor number.

What was sequenced was naive CD4+ T cells sorted from blood. Subset here: CD45RA+ positively selected. The genes are TRBV19 and TRBJ1-3; weak D call: TRBD1 (5 bases). The clonotype originates from a man between 18 and 35 years old in good health. CDR3 sequence (DNA): TGTGTTACGATTCAGGGAGAGGGAAACACCATATATTTT. It is translated as CVTIQGEGNTIYF.